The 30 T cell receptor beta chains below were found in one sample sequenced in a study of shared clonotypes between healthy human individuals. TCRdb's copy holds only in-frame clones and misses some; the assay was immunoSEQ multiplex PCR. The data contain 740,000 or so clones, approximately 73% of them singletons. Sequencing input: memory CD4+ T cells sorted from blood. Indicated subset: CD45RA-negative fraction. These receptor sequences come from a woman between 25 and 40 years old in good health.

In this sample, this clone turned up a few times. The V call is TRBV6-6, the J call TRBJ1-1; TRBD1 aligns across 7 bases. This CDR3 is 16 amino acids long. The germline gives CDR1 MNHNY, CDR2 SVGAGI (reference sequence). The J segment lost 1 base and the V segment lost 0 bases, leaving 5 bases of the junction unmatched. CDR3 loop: CASSYSRGQTNTEAFF. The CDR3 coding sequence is TGTGCCAGCAGTTACTCTAGGGGGCAAACGAACACTGAAGCTTTCTTT.

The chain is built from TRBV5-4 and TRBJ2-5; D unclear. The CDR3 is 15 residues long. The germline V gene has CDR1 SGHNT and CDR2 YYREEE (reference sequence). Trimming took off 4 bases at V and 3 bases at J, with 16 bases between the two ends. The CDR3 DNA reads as TGTGCCAGCAGCGCCTCGTATGGGTGGGAAGAGACCCAGTACTTC. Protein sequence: CASSASYGWEETQYF.

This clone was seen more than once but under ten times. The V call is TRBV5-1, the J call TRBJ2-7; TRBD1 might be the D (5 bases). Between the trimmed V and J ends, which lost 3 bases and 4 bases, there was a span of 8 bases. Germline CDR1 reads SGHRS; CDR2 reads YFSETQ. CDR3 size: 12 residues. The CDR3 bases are TGCGCCAGCAGCTCTGACAGTTACGAGCAGTACTTC. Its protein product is CASSSDSYEQYF. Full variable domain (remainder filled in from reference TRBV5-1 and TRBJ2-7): KAGVTQTPRYLIKTRGQQVTLSCSPISGHRSVSWYQQTPGQGLQFLFEYFSETQRNKGNFPGRFSGRQFSNSRSEMNVSTLELGDSALYLCASSSDSYEQYFGPGTRLTVT.

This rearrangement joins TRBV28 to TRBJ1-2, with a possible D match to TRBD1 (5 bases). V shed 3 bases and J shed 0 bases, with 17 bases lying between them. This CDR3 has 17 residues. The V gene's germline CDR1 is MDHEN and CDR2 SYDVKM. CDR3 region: CASSFATAPEANYGYTF. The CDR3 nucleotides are TGTGCCAGCAGTTTCGCGACAGCCCCGGAAGCTAACTATGGCTACACCTTC.

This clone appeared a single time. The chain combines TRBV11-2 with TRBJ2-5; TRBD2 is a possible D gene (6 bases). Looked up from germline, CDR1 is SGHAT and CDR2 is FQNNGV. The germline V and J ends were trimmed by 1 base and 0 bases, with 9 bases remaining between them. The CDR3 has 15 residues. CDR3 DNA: TGTGCCAGCAGCTTAGTGGCGGGGAACCAAGAGACCCAGTACTTC. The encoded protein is CASSLVAGNQETQYF.

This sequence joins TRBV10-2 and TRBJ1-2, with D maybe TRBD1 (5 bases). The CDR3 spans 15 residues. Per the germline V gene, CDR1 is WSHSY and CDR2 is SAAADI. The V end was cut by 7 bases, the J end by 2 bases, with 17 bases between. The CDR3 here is CASTGQAHSNYGYTF. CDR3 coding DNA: TGCGCCAGCACTGGACAAGCCCATTCCAACTATGGCTACACCTTC.

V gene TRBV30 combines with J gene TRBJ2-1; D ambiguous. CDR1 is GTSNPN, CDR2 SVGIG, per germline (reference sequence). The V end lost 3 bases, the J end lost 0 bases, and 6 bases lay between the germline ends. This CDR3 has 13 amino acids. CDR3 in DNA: TGTGCCTGGAGGGCTGCCTCCTACAATGAGCAGTTCTTC. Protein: CAWRAASYNEQFF.

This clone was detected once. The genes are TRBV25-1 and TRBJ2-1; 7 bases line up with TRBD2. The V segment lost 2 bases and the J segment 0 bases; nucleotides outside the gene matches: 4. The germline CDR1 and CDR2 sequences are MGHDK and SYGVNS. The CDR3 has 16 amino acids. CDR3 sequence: CASSEPRGSSYNEQFF. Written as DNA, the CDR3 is TGTGCCAGCAGTGAACCGCGGGGGAGCTCCTACAATGAGCAGTTCTTC.

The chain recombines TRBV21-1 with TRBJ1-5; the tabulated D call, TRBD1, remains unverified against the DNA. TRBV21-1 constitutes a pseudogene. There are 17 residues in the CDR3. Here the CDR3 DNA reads TGTGCCAGAAGTGGACAGGGGGGCCACCATAGCAATCAGCCCCAGCATTTT. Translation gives CARSGQGGHHSNQPQHF.

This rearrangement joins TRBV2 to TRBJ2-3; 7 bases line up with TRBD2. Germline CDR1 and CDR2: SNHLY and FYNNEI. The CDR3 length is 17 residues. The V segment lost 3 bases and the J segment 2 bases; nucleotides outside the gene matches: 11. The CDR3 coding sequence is TGTGCCAGCAGTGAGTTCAGGGAGGGCGGACTCACAGATACGCAGTATTTT. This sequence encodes CASSEFREGGLTDTQYF.

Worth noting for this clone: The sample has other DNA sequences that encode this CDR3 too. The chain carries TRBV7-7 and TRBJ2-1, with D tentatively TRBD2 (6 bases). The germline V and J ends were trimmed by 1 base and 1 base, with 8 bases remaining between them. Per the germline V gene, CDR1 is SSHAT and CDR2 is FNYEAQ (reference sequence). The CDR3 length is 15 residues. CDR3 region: CASSLVAGSYNEQFF. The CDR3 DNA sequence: TGTGCCAGCAGCTTAGTGGCGGGATCCTACAATGAGCAGTTCTTC.

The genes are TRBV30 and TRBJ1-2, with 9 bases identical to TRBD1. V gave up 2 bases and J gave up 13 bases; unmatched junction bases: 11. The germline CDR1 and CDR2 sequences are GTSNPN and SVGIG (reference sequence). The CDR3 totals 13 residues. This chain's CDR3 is CAWSTAGTGKATF. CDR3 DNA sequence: TGTGCCTGGAGTACAGCCGGGACAGGGAAAGCCACCTTC.

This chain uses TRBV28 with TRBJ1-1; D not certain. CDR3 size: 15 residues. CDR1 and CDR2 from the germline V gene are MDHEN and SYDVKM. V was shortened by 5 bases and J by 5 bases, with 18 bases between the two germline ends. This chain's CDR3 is CASSPFDGPLTEAFF. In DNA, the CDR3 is TGTGCCAGCAGTCCCTTCGACGGCCCGTTGACTGAAGCTTTCTTT.

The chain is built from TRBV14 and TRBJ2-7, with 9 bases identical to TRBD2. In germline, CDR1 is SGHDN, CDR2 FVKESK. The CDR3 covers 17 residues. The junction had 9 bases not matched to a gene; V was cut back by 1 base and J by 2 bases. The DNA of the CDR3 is TGTGCCAGCAGCCAAGCCCCCAGGGCGGGAGGGCCCTACGAGCAGTACTTC. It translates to CASSQAPRAGGPYEQYF.

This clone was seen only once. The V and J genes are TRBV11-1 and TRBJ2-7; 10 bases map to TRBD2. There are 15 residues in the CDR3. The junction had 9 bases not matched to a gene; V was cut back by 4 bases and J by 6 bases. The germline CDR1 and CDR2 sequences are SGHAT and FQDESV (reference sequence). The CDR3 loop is CASSYRGGLASEQYF. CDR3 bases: TGTGCCAGCAGCTACCGAGGGGGACTAGCGAGCGAGCAGTACTTC. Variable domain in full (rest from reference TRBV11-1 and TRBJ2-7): EAEVAQSPRYKITEKSQAVAFWCDPISGHATLYWYRQILGQGPELLVQFQDESVVDDSQLPKDRFSAERLKGVDSTLKIQPAELGDSAMYLCASSYRGGLASEQYFGPGTRLTVT.

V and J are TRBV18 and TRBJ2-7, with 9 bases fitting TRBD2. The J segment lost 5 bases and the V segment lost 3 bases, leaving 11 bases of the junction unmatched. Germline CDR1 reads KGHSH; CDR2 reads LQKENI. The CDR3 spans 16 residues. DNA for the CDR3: TGTGCCAGCTCACCCCTGGGTAGCGGGAGTGTCAACGAGCAGTACTTC. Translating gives CASSPLGSGSVNEQYF.

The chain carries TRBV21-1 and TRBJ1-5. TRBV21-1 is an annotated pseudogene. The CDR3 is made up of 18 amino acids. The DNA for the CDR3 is TGTGCCAGCAGCAAAAGGGACCTTAGGGTCAGGAGCAATCAGCCCCAGCATTTT. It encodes CASSKRDLRVRSNQPQHF.

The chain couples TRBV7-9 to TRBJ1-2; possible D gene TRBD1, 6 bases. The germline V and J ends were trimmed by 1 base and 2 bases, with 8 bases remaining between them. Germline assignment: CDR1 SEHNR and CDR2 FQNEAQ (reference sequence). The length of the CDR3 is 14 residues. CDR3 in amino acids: CASSLVGGNYGYTF. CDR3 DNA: TGTGCCAGCAGCTTAGTAGGGGGGAACTATGGCTACACCTTC.

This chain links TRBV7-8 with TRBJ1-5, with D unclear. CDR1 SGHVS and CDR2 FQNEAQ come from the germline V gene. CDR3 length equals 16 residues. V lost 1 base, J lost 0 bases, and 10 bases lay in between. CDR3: CASSLVSSYSNQPQHF. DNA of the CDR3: TGTGCCAGCAGCTTAGTGTCCAGCTATAGCAATCAGCCCCAGCATTTT. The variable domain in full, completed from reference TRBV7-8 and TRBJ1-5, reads GAGVSQSPRYKVAKRGQDVALRCDPISGHVSLFWYQQALGQGPEFLTYFQNEAQLDKSGLPSDRFFAERPEGSVSTLKIQRTQQEDSAVYLCASSLVSSYSNQPQHFGDGTRLSIL.

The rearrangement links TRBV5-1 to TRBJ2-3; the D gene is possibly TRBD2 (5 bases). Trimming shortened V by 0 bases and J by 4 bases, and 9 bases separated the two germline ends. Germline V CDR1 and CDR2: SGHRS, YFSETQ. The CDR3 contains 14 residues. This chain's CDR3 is CASSLGVSADTQYF. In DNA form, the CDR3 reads TGCGCCAGCAGCTTGGGGGTTAGCGCAGATACGCAGTATTTT.

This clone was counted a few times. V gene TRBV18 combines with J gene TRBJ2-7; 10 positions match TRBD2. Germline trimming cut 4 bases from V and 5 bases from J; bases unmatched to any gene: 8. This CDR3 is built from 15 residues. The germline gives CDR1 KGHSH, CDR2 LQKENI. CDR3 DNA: TGTGCCAGCTCACGGGCTAGCGGGAGCTTCAACGAGCAGTACTTC. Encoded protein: CASSRASGSFNEQYF.

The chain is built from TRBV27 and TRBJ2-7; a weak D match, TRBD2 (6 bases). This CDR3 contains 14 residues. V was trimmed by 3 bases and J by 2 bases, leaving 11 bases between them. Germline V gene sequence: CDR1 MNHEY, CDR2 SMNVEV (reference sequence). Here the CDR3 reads CASSLGRTTYEQYF. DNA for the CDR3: TGTGCCAGCAGTTTGGGACGGACTACCTACGAGCAGTACTTC.

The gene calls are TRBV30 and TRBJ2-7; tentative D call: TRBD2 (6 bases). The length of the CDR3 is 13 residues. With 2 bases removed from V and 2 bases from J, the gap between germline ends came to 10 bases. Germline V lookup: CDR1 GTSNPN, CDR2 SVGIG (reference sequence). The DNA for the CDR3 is TGTGCCTGGAGTAGCGGGTTGGCCTACGAGCAGTACTTC. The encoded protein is CAWSSGLAYEQYF.

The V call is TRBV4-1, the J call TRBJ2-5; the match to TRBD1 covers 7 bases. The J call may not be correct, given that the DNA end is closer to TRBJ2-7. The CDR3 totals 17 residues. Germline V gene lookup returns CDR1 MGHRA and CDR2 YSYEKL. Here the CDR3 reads CASSPLRDSLIPYEQYF. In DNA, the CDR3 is TGCGCCAGCAGCCCACTTCGGGACAGCCTTATCCCCTACGAGCAGTACTTC.

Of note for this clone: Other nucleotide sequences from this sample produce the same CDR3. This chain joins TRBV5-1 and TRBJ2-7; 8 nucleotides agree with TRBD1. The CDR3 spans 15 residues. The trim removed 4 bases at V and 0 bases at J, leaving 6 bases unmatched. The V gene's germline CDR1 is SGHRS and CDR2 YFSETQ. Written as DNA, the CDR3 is TGCGCCAGCAGCGACCGGACAGGGAGCTCCTACGAGCAGTACTTC. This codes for CASSDRTGSSYEQYF.

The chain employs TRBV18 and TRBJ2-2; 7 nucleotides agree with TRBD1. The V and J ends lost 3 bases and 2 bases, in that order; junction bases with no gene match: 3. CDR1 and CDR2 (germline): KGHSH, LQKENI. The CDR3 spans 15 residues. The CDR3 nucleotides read TGTGCCAGCTCACCCTCAGGGGGTAACACCGGGGAGCTGTTTTTT. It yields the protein CASSPSGGNTGELFF.

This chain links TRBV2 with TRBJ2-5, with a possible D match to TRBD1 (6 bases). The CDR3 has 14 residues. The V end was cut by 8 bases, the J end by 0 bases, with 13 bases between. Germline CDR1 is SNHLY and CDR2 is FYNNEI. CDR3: CASVRGPNQETQYF. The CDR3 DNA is TGTGCCAGCGTCAGGGGTCCTAACCAAGAGACCCAGTACTTC.

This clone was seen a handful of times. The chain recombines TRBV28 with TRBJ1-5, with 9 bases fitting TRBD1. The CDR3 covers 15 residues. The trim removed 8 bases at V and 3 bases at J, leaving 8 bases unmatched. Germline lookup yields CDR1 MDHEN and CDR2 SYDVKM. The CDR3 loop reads CASGGQGQDNQPQHF. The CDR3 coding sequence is TGTGCCAGCGGGGGACAGGGCCAGGACAATCAGCCCCAGCATTTT.

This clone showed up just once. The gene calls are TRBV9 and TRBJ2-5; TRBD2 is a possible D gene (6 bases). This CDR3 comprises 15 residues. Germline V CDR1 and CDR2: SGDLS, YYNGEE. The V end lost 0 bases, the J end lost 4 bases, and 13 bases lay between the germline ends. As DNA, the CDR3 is TGTGCCAGCAGCGTAGCACGGGGGTTTATAGAGACCCAGTACTTC. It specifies CASSVARGFIETQYF.

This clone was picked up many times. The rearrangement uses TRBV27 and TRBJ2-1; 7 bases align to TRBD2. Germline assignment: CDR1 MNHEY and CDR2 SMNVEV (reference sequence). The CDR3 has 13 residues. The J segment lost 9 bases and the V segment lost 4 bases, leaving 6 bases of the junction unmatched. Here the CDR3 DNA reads TGTGCCAGCAGTTCAGCGGGGCCCAGTGAGCAGTTCTTC. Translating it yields CASSSAGPSEQFF.